Listed here is a single TCR beta chain. Antigen: not known. The sample belongs to a study of shared clonotypes between healthy human individuals. Study results and limitations: Several donors held about 5% of naive CD4 clonotypes in common.

As defined, naive CD8 cells were CD45RO-negative and positively selected for CCR7, with terminally differentiated effector memory CD45RA+ cells excluded. Per the original methods: ImmunoSEQ supplied junction-only sequences lacking quality scores, so filtering was different. The protocol was immunoSEQ multiplex PCR, while the TCRdb copy is restricted to in-frame clones and leaves out a portion. The V and J calls and clone size are taken from that table; D and trimming were inferred from the DNA. The table shows about 2.2 million clones, with approximately 92% occurring only once. Germline-derived CDR1 and CDR2 are SEHNR and FQNEAQ (reference sequence). The V gene lost 1 base and the J gene lost 0 bases, with 7 bases spanning the gap. This CDR3 has 15 amino acids.

This TCR was recovered from a young man in good health. Some clones in this sample may be carry-over from other donors' samples. The gene calls are TRBV7-9 and TRBJ2-1; no definite D call. Input material: naive CD8+ T cells from PBMCs. The DNA of the CDR3 is TGTGCCAGCAGCTTAGTTAGTGGCTCCTACAATGAGCAGTTCTTC. Protein sequence: CASSLVSGSYNEQFF. Drawing the rest from reference TRBV7-9 and TRBJ2-1, the complete variable domain is DTGVSQNPRHKITKRGQNVTFRCDPISEHNRLYWYRQTLGQGPEFLTYFQNEAQLEKSRLLSDRFSAERPKGSFSTLEIQRTEQGDSAMYLCASSLVSGSYNEQFFGPGTRLTVL.